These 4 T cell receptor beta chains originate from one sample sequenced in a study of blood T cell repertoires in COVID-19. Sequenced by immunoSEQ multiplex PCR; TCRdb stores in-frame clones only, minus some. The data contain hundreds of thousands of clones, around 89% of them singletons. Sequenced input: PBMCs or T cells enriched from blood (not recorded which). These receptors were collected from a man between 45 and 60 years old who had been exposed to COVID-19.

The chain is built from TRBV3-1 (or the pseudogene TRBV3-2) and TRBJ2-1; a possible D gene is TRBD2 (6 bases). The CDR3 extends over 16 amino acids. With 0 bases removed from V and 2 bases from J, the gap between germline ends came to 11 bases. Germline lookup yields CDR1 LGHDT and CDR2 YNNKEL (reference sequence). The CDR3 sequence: CASSQDSGLAYNEQFF. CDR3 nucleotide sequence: TGTGCCAGCAGCCAAGACTCGGGACTCGCCTACAATGAGCAGTTCTTC.

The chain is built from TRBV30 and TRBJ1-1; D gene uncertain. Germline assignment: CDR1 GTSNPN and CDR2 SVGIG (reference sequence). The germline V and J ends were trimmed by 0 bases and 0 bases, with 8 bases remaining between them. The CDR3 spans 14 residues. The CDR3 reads CAWSVDLMNTEAFF. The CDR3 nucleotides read TGTGCCTGGAGTGTTGACTTAATGAACACTGAAGCTTTCTTT.

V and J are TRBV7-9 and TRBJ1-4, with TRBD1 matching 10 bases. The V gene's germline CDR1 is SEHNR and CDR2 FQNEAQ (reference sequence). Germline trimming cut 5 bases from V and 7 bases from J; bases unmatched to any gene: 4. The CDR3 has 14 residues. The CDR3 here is CASSRTGGVEKLFF. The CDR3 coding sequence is TGTGCCAGCAGCCGGACAGGGGGTGTTGAAAAACTGTTTTTT.

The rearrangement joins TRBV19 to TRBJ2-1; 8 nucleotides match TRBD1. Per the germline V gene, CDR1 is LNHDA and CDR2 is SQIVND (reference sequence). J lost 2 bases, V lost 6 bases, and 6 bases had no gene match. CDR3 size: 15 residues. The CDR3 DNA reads TGTGCCAGTAGATTGACAGGGGTCCCCTACAATGAGCAGTTCTTC. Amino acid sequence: CASRLTGVPYNEQFF.